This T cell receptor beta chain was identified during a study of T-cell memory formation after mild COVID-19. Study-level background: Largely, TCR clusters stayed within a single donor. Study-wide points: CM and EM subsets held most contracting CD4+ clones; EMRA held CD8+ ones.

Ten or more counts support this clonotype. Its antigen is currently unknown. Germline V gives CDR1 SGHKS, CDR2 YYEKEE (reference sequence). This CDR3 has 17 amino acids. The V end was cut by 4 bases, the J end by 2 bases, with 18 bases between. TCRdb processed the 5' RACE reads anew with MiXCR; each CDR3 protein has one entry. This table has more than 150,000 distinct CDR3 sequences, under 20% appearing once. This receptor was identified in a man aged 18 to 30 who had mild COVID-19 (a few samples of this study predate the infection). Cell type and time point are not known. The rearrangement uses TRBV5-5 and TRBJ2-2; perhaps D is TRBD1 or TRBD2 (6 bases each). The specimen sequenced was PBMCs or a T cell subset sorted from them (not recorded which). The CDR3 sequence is CASSPARGRGNTGELFF. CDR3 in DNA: TGTGCCAGCAGCCCCGCCCGGGGGCGGGGAAACACCGGGGAGCTGTTTTTT.